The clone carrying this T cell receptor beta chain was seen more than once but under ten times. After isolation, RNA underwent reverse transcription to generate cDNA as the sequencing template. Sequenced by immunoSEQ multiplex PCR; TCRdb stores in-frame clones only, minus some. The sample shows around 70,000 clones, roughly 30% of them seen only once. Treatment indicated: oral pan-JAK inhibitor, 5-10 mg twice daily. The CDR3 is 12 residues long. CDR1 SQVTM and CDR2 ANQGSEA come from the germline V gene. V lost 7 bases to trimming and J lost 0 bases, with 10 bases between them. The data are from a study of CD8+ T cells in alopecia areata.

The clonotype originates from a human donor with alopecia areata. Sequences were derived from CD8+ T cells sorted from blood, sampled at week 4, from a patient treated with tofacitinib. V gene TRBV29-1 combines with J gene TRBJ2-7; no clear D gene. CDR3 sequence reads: CSATQSSYEQYF. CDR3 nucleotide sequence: TGCAGCGCGACTCAGAGCTCCTACGAGCAGTACTTC.